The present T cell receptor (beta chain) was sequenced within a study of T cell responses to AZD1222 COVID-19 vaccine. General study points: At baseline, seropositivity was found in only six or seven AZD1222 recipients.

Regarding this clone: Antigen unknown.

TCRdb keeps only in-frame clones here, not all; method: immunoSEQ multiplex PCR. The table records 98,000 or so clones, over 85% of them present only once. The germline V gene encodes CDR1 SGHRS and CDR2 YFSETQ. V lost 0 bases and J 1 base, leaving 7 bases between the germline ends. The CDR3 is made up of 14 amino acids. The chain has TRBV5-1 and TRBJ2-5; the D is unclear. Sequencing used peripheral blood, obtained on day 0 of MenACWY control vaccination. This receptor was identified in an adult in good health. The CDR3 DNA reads TGCGCCAGCAGCTTGGCTCGGGCCCAAGAGACCCAGTACTTC. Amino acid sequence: CASSLARAQETQYF.